The T cell receptor beta chain under discussion was sequenced for a study of blood T cell repertoires in COVID-19. Study-wide context: The origin of the acute and convalescent COVID-19 samples was the United States, Italy and Spain. The analysed material was cDNA or gDNA that came from T cells, B-cell-depleted T cells, or PBMCs.

Germline loops: CDR1 MNHEY, CDR2 SMNVEV (reference sequence). The CDR3 is made up of 12 amino acids. Germline trimming cut 8 bases from V and 7 bases from J; bases unmatched to any gene: 5. Study processing details: Amplification of reference gene primers provided the estimated nucleated cell counts. TCRdb's table, derived via immunoSEQ multiplex PCR, lists solely in-frame clones and lacks some. V, J and clone size were drawn from that table, and D and trimming were deduced from the DNA. The repertoire consists of about 310,000 clones, with around 90% occurring once and the leading ten covering about 2%.

This TCR was sampled from a man between 18 and 35 years old with active or convalescent COVID-19. The material sequenced was peripheral blood. V and J are TRBV27 and TRBJ2-4, with TRBD1 matching 7 bases. CDR3 DNA: TGTGCCAGCGGGCAGGGACAGAACATTCAGTACTTC. This encodes CASGQGQNIQYF.